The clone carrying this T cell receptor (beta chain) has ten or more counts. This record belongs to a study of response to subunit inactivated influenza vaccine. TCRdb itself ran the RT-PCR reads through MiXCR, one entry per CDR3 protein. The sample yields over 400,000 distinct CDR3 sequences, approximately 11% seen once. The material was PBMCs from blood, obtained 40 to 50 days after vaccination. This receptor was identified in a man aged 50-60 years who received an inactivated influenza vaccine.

For the CDR3, the DNA is TGCGCCAGCAGCCACGACGCGGACAGCTGGAATGAAAAACTGTTTTTT. Translated: CASSHDADSWNEKLFF. The J gene is TRBJ1-4, the V gene TRBV4-3; D is possibly TRBD1 (6 bases). Germline CDR1 reads LGHNA; CDR2 reads YSLEER. Trimming took 3 bases from V and 5 from J, leaving 16 bases between them. The CDR3 totals 16 residues.